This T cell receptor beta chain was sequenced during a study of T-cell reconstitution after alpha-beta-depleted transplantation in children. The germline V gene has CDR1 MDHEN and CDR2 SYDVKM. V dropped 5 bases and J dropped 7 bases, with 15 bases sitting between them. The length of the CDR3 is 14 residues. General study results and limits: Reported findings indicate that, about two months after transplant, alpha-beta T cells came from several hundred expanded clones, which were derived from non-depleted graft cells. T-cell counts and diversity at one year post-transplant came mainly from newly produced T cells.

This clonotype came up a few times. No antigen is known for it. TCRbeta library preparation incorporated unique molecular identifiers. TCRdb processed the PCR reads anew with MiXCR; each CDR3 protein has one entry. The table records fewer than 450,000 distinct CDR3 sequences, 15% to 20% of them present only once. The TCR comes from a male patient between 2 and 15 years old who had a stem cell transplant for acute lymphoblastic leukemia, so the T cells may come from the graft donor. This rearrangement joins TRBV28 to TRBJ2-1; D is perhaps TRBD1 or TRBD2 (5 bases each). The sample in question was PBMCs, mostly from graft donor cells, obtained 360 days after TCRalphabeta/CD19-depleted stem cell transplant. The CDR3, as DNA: TGTGCCAGCAGTACGATGGGACGCCGGAATGAGCAGTTCTTC. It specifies CASSTMGRRNEQFF. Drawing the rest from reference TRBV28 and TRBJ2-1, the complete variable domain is DVKVTQSSRYLVKRTGEKVFLECVQDMDHENMFWYRQDPGLGLRLIYFSYDVKMKEKGDIPEGYSVSREKKERFSLILESASTNQTSMYLCASSTMGRRNEQFFGPGTRLTVL.